What follows describes a single T cell receptor beta chain. There is no known antigen for this receptor. The record has no base qualities; no much larger clone is one base away. V and J lose 5 bases and 4 bases, and a span of 14 bases separates them. Reading the germline V gene gives CDR1 SGHTA and CDR2 FQGTGA. From the cysteine up to the phenylalanine, the CDR3 has a length of 14 residues. Only the CDR3 part of the read is kept: 42 bases, read in frame from the first base. TCRbeta CDR3 regions were amplified from genomic DNA using the immunoSEQ Assay, a bias-controlled multiplex PCR. The source study handled its data this way. The number of nucleated cells in each sample was estimated by amplification of reference gene primers within the assay. To quantify the absolute abundance of each unique TCRbeta CDR3 rearrangement, sequence reads were collapsed and filtered. For each sample, productive Simpson clonality was calculated by taking the square root of Simpson's diversity index across productive rearrangements. TCRdb took over this immuneACCESS table, retaining in-frame rearrangements with V and J assigned. Such tables are incomplete; in checked studies, under half of the missing clones stem from an unresolved V gene, and the remainder is unexplained. Clone size and V and J calls were adopted from that table, with D and trimming inferred from the DNA. A total of some 250,000 clones appear in this sample, around 85% of them only once. The top ten clonotypes cover about 3.1% of the sample.

Samples from volunteer blood donors who had recovered from COVID-19 were contributed by a second Seattle source. The collaborating institutions used their own protocols to collect whole blood in K2EDTA tubes. For TCRbeta analysis, collaborator samples were shipped as frozen whole blood, as isolated PBMCs, or as DNA extracted from either sample type. This sample is part of a study of blood T cell repertoires in COVID-19 (dated by TCRdb to the early 2020s). About the investigation overall: Samples from collaborators originated in the United States, Italy and Spain and spanned both the acute and convalescent phases of COVID-19. Samples came from the ongoing ImmuneRACE study (first 160 participants) plus 1,254 subjects from 6 global collaborators. HLA class I and class II types, where available, came from metadata supplied by the sample provider rather than from assay-based typing. The prospective study material was composed of cDNA or gDNA derived from T cells, B-cell-depleted T cells, or PBMCs. The dataset comprised deeply sampled blood TCRbeta repertoires from subjects exposed to, actively infected with, or recovered from COVID-19. Sample metadata almost always included a de-identified subject ID, COVID-19 status, age in years and sex. The repertoires were released in a freely available public database meant as a resource for research on the immune response to SARS-CoV-2.

General findings and caveats noted by the study authors: The quantity of clinical and demographic metadata differed by source and by participant and was supplied without curation.

This chain joins TRBV7-3 to TRBJ1-1; the D gene is perhaps TRBD1, on 5 matching bases. The receptor was derived from a woman aged 25 to 45 who had recovered from COVID-19. Sequenced input: peripheral blood. In nucleotide form, the sequence is TGTGCCAGCAGCCCACGGGGGATAGGCACTGAAGCTTTCTTT. Translated, this is CASSPRGIGTEAFF.